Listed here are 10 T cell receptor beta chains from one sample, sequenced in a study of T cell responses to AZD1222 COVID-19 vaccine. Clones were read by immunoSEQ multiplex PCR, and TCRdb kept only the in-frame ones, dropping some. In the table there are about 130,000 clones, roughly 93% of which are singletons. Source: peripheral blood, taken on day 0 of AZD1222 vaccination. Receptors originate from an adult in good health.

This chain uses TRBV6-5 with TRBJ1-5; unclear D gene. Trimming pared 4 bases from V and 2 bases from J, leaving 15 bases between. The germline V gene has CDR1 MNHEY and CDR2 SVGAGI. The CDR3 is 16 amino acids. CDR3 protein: CASSSPRGSGNQPQHF. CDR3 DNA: TGTGCCAGCAGTTCCCCGCGGGGTTCAGGCAATCAGCCCCAGCATTTT.

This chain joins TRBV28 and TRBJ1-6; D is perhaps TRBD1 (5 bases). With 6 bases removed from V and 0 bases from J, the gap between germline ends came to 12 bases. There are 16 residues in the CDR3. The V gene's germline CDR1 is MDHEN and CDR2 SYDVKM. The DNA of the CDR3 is TGTGCCAGCAGCGGGGCCGCGAGCTCCTATAATTCACCCCTCCACTTT. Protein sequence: CASSGAASSYNSPLHF.

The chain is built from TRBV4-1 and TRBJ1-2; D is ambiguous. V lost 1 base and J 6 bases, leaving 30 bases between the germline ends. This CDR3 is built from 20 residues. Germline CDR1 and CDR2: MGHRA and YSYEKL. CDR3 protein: CASSQVGRSTGVNRLDGYTF. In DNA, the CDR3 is TGCGCCAGCAGCCAAGTTGGGAGGTCGACGGGCGTAAACCGACTAGATGGCTACACCTTC.

The CDR3 loop is CASSPRDRDTEAFF. The CDR3 nucleotides read TGTGCCAGCAGCCCAAGGGACAGGGACACTGAAGCTTTCTTT. V and J are TRBV7-8 and TRBJ1-1; 9 nucleotides line up with TRBD1. This CDR3 region has 14 residues. Germline CDR1 is SGHVS and CDR2 is FQNEAQ. The ends lost 5 bases at V and 3 bases at J; junction bases unmatched: 4.

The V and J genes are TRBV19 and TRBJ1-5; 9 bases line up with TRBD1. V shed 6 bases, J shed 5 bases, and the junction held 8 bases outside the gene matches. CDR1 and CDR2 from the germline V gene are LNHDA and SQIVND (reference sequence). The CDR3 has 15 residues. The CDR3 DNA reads TGTGCCAGTAGCACCGACAGGGGGGGGGATCAGCCCCAGCATTTT. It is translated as CASSTDRGGDQPQHF.

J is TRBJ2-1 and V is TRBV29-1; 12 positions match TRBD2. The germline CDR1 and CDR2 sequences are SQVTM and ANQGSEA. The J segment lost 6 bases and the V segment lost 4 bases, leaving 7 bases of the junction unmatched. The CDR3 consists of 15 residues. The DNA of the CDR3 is TGCAGCGTTGCAATGGCTAGCGGGAGGGCCAATGAGCAGTTCTTC. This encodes CSVAMASGRANEQFF.

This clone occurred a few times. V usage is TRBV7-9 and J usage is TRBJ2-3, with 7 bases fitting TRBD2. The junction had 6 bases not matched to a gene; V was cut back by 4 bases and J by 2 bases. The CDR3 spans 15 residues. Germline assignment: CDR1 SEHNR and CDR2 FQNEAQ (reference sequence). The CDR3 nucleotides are TGTGCCAGCAGCTCACGGGAGGCAAACACAGATACGCAGTATTTT. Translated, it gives CASSSREANTDTQYF.

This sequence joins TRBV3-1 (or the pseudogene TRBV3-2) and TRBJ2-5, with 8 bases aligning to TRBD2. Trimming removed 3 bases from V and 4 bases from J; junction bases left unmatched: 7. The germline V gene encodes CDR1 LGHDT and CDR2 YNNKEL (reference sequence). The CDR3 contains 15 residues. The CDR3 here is CASSQNSGNAETQYF. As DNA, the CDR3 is TGTGCCAGCAGCCAGAATAGCGGGAATGCAGAGACCCAGTACTTC.

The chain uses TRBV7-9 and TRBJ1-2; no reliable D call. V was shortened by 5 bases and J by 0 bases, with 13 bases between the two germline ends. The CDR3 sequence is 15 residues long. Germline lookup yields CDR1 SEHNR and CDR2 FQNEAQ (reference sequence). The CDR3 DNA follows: TGTGCCAGCAGCCCCCCCCGGGAAACTAACTATGGCTACACCTTC. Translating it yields CASSPPRETNYGYTF.

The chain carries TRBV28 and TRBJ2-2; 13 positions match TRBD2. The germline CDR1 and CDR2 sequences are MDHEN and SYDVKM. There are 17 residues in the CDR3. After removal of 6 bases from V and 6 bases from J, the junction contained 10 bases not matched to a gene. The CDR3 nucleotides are TGTGCCAGCAGCCCACCTGGGACTAGCGGGATGGCCGGGGAGCTGTTTTTT. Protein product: CASSPPGTSGMAGELFF.